A single T cell receptor beta chain is shown here with its context. These data are taken from a study of Ad26.COV2.S vaccination and SARS-CoV-2 variants. Sequencing used immunoSEQ multiplex PCR; TCRdb keeps in-frame clones, though not all of them. The repertoire holds about 420,000 clones, with roughly 90% as singletons. Treatment noted: roughly 18 received Ad26.COV2.S at low or high dose, single or two shots; 5 received placebo; per-sample allocation not given. The investigators took samples on day 63 after the first vaccine or placebo injection. This vaccine is an Ad26 vector that expresses the Wuhan-strain SARS-CoV-2 spike. Germline CDR1 is KGHDR and CDR2 is SFDVKD. The CDR3 is 15 amino acids. V lost 5 bases and J 2 bases, leaving 13 bases between the germline ends.

The chain is built from TRBV24-1 and TRBJ2-3, with D maybe TRBD1 (5 bases). The material was peripheral blood, obtained in a trial of Ad26.COV2.S vaccine versus placebo. The receptor's source is a person between 18 and 60 years old who received the Ad26.COV2.S COVID-19 vaccine or a placebo. DNA of the CDR3: TGTGCCACCAGTGGGAAAGGACAAAACACAGATACGCAGTATTTT. This sequence encodes CATSGKGQNTDTQYF.